One sample yielded the 4 T cell receptor beta chains listed below, sequenced in a study of cytomegalovirus exposure and HLA in healthy donors. The table came from immunoSEQ multiplex PCR; TCRdb's copy has only in-frame clones and leaves some out. The sample includes 150,000 or so clones, about 86% of them seen just once. The sample taken for sequencing was PBMCs. The receptors shown here come from a human donor in good health.

The rearrangement joins TRBV2 to TRBJ2-7, with TRBD1 identical over 8 bases. V lost 6 bases to trimming and J lost 3 bases; unmatched junction nucleotides: 7. Germline CDR1 SNHLY, CDR2 FYNNEI. This CDR3 region has 14 residues. In DNA form, the CDR3 reads TGTGCCAGCAGGAGGGGACAGGCAAACTACGAGCAGTACTTC. Translating it yields CASRRGQANYEQYF.

V is TRBV5-1 and J is TRBJ1-2; D is ambiguous. V was clipped by 1 base and J by 0 bases, with 7 bases between them. Germline CDR1 reads SGHRS; CDR2 reads YFSETQ. The CDR3 consists of 14 residues. Here the CDR3 reads CASSLRQANYGYTF. The CDR3 DNA reads TGCGCCAGCAGCTTGCGGCAGGCTAACTATGGCTACACCTTC.

The V call is TRBV28, the J call TRBJ2-4; a weak D match, TRBD2 (6 bases). Trimming took off 4 bases at V and 0 bases at J, with 13 bases between the two ends. This CDR3 comprises 16 residues. Germline CDR1 MDHEN, CDR2 SYDVKM. CDR3 loop: CASSSLSGLAKNIQYF. In nucleotides, the CDR3 is TGTGCCAGCAGTTCCCTCAGCGGGCTAGCCAAAAACATTCAGTACTTC.

The chain uses TRBV9 and TRBJ2-2; 9 bases map to TRBD1. The length of the CDR3 is 16 residues. The V segment lost 3 bases and the J segment 5 bases; nucleotides outside the gene matches: 8. Germline loops: CDR1 SGDLS, CDR2 YYNGEE. DNA of the CDR3: TGTGCCAGCAGCGGAACAGGGGGCTGGAGGACCGGGGAGCTGTTTTTT. Translated, it gives CASSGTGGWRTGELFF.